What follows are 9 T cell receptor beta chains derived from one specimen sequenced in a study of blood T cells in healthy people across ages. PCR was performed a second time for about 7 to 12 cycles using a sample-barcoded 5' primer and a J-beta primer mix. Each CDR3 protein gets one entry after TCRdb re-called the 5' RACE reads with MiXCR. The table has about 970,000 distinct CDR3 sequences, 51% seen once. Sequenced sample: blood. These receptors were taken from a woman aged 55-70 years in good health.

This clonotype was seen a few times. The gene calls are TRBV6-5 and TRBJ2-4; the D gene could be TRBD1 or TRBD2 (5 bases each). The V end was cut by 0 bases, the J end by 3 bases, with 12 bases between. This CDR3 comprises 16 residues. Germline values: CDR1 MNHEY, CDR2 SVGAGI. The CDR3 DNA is TGTGCCAGCAGTTACTCGAGGGGTGAAGGCAAAAACATTCAGTACTTC. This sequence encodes CASSYSRGEGKNIQYF.

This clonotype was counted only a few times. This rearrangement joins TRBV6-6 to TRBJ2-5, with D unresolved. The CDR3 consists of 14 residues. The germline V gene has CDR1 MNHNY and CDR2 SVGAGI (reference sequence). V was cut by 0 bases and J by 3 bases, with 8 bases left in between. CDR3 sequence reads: CASSYSADKETQYF. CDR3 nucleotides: TGTGCCAGCAGTTACTCGGCAGATAAAGAGACCCAGTACTTC.

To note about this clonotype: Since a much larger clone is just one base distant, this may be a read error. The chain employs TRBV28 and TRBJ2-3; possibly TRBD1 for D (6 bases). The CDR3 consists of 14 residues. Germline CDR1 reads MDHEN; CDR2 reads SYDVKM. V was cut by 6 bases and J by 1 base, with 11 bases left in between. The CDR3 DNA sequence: TGTGCCAGCAGGAGCAGGGGCCGCACAGATACGCAGTATTTT. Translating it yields CASRSRGRTDTQYF.

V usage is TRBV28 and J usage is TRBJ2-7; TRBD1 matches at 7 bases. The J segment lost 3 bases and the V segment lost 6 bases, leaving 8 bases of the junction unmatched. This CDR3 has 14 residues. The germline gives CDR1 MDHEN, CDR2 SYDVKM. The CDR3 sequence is CASSNRGIIYEQYF. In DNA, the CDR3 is TGTGCCAGCAGCAACAGGGGTATTATCTACGAGCAGTACTTC.

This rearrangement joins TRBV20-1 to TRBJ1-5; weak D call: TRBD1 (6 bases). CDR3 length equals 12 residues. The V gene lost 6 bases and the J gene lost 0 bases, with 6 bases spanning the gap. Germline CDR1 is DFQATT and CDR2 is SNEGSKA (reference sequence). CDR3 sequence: CSARGSNQPQHF. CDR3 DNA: TGCAGTGCCAGGGGTAGCAATCAGCCCCAGCATTTT.

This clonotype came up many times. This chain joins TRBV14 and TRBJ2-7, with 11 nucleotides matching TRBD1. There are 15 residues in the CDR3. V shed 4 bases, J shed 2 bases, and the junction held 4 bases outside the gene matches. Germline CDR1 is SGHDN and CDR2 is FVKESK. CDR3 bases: TGTGCCAGCAGCCTTCCGGGACAGGGGGCCTACGAGCAGTACTTC. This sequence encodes CASSLPGQGAYEQYF.

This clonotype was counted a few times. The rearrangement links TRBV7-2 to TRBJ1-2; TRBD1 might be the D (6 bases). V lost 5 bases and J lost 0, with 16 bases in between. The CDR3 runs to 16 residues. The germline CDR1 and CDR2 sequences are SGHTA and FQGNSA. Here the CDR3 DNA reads TGTGCCAGCAGCCCTTCTTGGACAGTCTCTAACTATGGCTACACCTTC. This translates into CASSPSWTVSNYGYTF.

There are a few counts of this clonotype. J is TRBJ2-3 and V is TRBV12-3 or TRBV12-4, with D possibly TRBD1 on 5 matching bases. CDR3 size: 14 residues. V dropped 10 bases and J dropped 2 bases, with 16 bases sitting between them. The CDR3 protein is CATAISGITDTQYF. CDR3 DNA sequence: TGTGCCACAGCAATCTCAGGGATCACAGATACGCAGTATTTT.

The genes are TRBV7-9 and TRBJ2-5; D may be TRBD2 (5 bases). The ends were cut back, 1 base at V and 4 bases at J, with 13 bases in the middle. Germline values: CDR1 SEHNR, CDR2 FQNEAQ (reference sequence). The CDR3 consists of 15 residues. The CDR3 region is CASSLGGEIGETQYF. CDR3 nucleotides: TGTGCCAGCAGCTTAGGTGGGGAGATTGGAGAGACCCAGTACTTC.